This T cell receptor (beta chain) was captured by sequencing in a study of T-cell reconstitution after alpha-beta-depleted transplantation in children. V gave up 8 bases and J gave up 6 bases; unmatched junction bases: 8. Germline values: CDR1 LNHNV, CDR2 YYDKDF (reference sequence). The CDR3 is 14 amino acids. TCRbeta library preparation incorporated unique molecular identifiers. MiXCR, run by TCRdb on the PCR reads, gives a single entry per CDR3 protein. This sample carries 450,000 to 500,000 distinct CDR3 sequences, 9.5% to 15% of them seen once, and the ten largest clones take around 6.1%. This sequence was found in a human donor who donated a stem cell graft to a child with combined immunodeficiency. This chain joins TRBV15 and TRBJ2-2, with TRBD2 matching 8 bases. The source was PBMCs from the stem cell graft donor, collected from the stem cell graft. The CDR3 loop reads CATGAGVKAGELFF. The CDR3 coding sequence is TGTGCCACCGGAGCGGGGGTAAAAGCCGGGGAGCTGTTTTTT.